The TCR beta chain under discussion was sequenced for a study of cytomegalovirus exposure and HLA in healthy donors. General observations from the study: Productive status was seen about 90% or about 30% of the time for most TCR beta V segments in an earlier analysis.

The PCR had 60 Vbeta and 13 Jbeta primers. Assay: immunoSEQ multiplex PCR; the TCRdb copy retains only in-frame clones and omits some. This sample has 85,000 to 100,000 clones, with roughly 80% found just once. The germline gives CDR1 LGHNT, CDR2 FRNRAP. The CDR3 spans 13 residues. V lost 2 bases, J lost 7 bases, and 9 bases lay in between. Turning to this clone: The antigen remains undetermined.

The source is a girl aged 2-10 years in good health and CMV-seropositive. J is TRBJ2-1 and V is TRBV12-5; possible D gene TRBD1, 6 bases. Specimen: PBMCs. The CDR3 nucleotides are TGTGCTAGTGGTTTGACAGGGCGAAATGAGCAGTTCTTC. Amino acids: CASGLTGRNEQFF.